The 19 T cell receptor beta chains below come from one sample, sequenced in a study of cytomegalovirus exposure and HLA in healthy donors. The PCR ran on 60 Vbeta and 13 Jbeta primers. Assay: immunoSEQ multiplex PCR; the TCRdb copy retains only in-frame clones and omits some. This table holds fewer than 200,000 clones, more than 65% found once. Sequenced input: PBMCs. Receptors were obtained from a woman in her thirties in good health and CMV-seronegative.

The chain recombines TRBV5-6 with TRBJ2-5; 7 positions agree with TRBD2. Germline CDR1 SGHDT, CDR2 YYEEEE. The V segment lost 4 bases and the J segment 3 bases; nucleotides outside the gene matches: 3. This CDR3 contains 13 residues. The CDR3 region has the DNA TGTGCCAGCAGCCCAACTAGCGAAGAGACCCAGTACTTC. This gives the protein CASSPTSEETQYF.

The rearrangement joins TRBV14 to TRBJ2-1; perhaps TRBD2 as D (7 bases). Trimming took 4 bases from V and 6 from J, leaving 19 bases between them. The CDR3 length is 16 residues. CDR1 and CDR2 (germline): SGHDN, FVKESK. Here the CDR3 reads CASSPLGGGYSNEQFF. DNA of the CDR3: TGTGCCAGCAGCCCCCTAGGGGGGGGCTATTCCAATGAGCAGTTCTTC.

The V gene is TRBV6-5, the J gene TRBJ2-7; TRBD2 matches at 7 bases. Germline V lookup: CDR1 MNHEY, CDR2 SVGAGI. With V trimmed by 6 bases and J by 6 bases, 11 bases remained unmatched. This CDR3 is built from 14 residues. Here the CDR3 reads CASSRRAPGGEQYF. In DNA, the CDR3 is TGTGCCAGCAGCCGCCGGGCCCCGGGGGGCGAGCAGTACTTC.

V usage is TRBV19 and J usage is TRBJ1-1; D not resolved. CDR1 LNHDA and CDR2 SQIVND come from the germline V gene (reference sequence). With 5 bases removed from V and 4 bases from J, the gap between germline ends came to 14 bases. The CDR3 is 14 residues long. The CDR3 coding sequence is TGTGCCAGTAGTTTCTCCAACCCGGGCACTGAAGCTTTCTTT. Amino acids: CASSFSNPGTEAFF.

The CDR3, as DNA: TGTGCCAGCAGCTCCCTTAAGCGGGGGGTCTCCTACAATGAGCAGTTCTTC. Amino acids: CASSSLKRGVSYNEQFF. This chain uses TRBV11-2 with TRBJ2-1; 9 bases line up with TRBD2. Trimming at V came to 4 bases and at J to 0 bases, leaving 7 bases not matched to a gene. Germline CDR1 SGHAT, CDR2 FQNNGV. This CDR3 comprises 17 residues.

This chain links TRBV6-5 with TRBJ2-2, with 8 positions matching TRBD1. Germline lookup yields CDR1 MNHEY and CDR2 SVGAGI. Germline trimming cut 8 bases from V and 4 bases from J; bases unmatched to any gene: 9. The CDR3 is 15 residues long. The CDR3 sequence: CASAFDRGPTGELFF. The CDR3 bases are TGTGCCAGCGCATTTGACAGGGGACCCACCGGGGAGCTGTTTTTT.

The chain has TRBV13 and TRBJ1-1; 9 nucleotides line up with TRBD1. Germline CDR1 PRHDT, CDR2 FYEKMQ (reference sequence). Trimming took 3 bases from V and 6 from J; bases not matched to a gene: 5. This CDR3 contains 14 residues. The CDR3 DNA reads TGTGCCAGCAGCTTGGGGACAGGGAAGGCTGAAGCTTTCTTT. Protein: CASSLGTGKAEAFF.

This clone appeared once. This chain connects TRBV19 to TRBJ1-2; D is perhaps TRBD1 (6 bases). V was shortened by 3 bases and J by 7 bases, with 15 bases between the two germline ends. Germline CDR1 reads LNHDA; CDR2 reads SQIVND (reference sequence). The length of the CDR3 is 14 residues. CDR3 amino acids: CASSMTGTTPGYTF. For the CDR3, the DNA is TGTGCCAGTAGTATGACAGGTACCACCCCTGGCTACACCTTC.

The chain joins TRBV30 to TRBJ2-5; 8 bases line up with TRBD1. This CDR3 is 15 amino acids long. CDR1 is GTSNPN and CDR2 is SVGIG in the germline V gene (reference sequence). The ends lost 5 bases at V and 5 bases at J; junction bases unmatched: 13. The CDR3: CAWERVQGARETQYF. DNA of the CDR3: TGTGCCTGGGAAAGGGTCCAGGGGGCTAGGGAGACCCAGTACTTC.

The count of this clone is one. The J gene is TRBJ1-1, the V gene TRBV7-2, with D uncertain. CDR1 is SGHTA and CDR2 is FQGNSA in the germline V gene. The CDR3 has 13 amino acids. V was pared by 3 bases and J by 6 bases, with 11 bases between. CDR3 in DNA: TGTGCCAGCAGCTTGAGGTGGCGGGCTGAAGCTTTCTTT. It is translated as CASSLRWRAEAFF.

The gene calls are TRBV2 and TRBJ2-1; D is ambiguous. This CDR3 is 15 amino acids long. The germline V gene encodes CDR1 SNHLY and CDR2 FYNNEI. The V and J ends lost 6 bases and 2 bases respectively, with 14 bases between them. Written as DNA, the CDR3 is TGTGCCAGCAGACATAGCAACCGAGCCTACAATGAGCAGTTCTTC. It encodes CASRHSNRAYNEQFF.

The J gene is TRBJ1-4, the V gene TRBV2; no firm D call. Trimming took off 3 bases at V and 4 bases at J, with 9 bases between the two ends. The CDR3 is 14 residues long. Germline V gene sequence: CDR1 SNHLY, CDR2 FYNNEI. Written as DNA, the CDR3 is TGTGCCAGCAGTGAGTGGAGCCTTAATGAAAAACTGTTTTTT. It yields the protein CASSEWSLNEKLFF. Based on the CDR3 plus reference TRBV2 and TRBJ1-4, the full variable domain is EPEVTQTPSHQVTQMGQEVILRCVPISNHLYFYWYRQILGQKVEFLVSFYNNEISEKSEIFDDQFSVERPDGSNFTLKIRSTKLEDSAMYFCASSEWSLNEKLFFGSGTQLSVL.

The chain carries TRBV5-1 and TRBJ2-5, with TRBD2 matching over 11 bases. The germline V gene encodes CDR1 SGHRS and CDR2 YFSETQ. V lost 3 bases and J lost 5; bases outside the gene matches: 12. The CDR3 is 17 residues long. The CDR3 nucleotides read TGCGCCAGCAGCTCGGGCCTAGCGGGGGGCTTAAGGGAGACCCAGTACTTC. It is translated as CASSSGLAGGLRETQYF.

The chain has TRBV27 and TRBJ2-1; TRBD2 is a possible D gene (6 bases). CDR1 and CDR2 from the germline V gene are MNHEY and SMNVEV (reference sequence). The CDR3 has 16 residues. V was pared by 4 bases and J by 0 bases, with 13 bases between. The CDR3 sequence: CASSSPSDSSYNEQFF. The CDR3 bases are TGTGCCAGCAGTTCCCCTAGCGACTCCTCCTACAATGAGCAGTTCTTC.

This sequence joins TRBV5-1 and TRBJ2-7, with TRBD2 matching over 12 bases. V lost 4 bases and J lost 6; bases outside the gene matches: 11. This CDR3 contains 16 residues. Germline CDR1 and CDR2: SGHRS and YFSETQ. This CDR3 reads CASSRGLAGGPGEQYF. Here the CDR3 DNA reads TGCGCCAGCAGCCGGGGGCTAGCGGGAGGGCCTGGCGAGCAGTACTTC. The entire variable domain, with the rest obtained from reference TRBV5-1 and TRBJ2-7, is as follows: KAGVTQTPRYLIKTRGQQVTLSCSPISGHRSVSWYQQTPGQGLQFLFEYFSETQRNKGNFPGRFSGRQFSNSRSEMNVSTLELGDSALYLCASSRGLAGGPGEQYFGPGTRLTVT.

This CDR3 reads CASSLQGYGYTF. CDR3 bases: TGTGCCAGCAGCTTACAGGGCTATGGCTACACCTTC. The chain uses TRBV7-2 and TRBJ1-2, with D possibly being TRBD1 (5 bases). V gave up 2 bases and J gave up 4 bases, with 5 bases separating them. This CDR3 region has 12 residues. Germline CDR1 SGHTA, CDR2 FQGNSA.

This clone came up once. The same CDR3 also results from other DNA sequences found in this sample. This chain uses TRBV6-5 with TRBJ2-1; 7 bases align to TRBD2. Germline V gene lookup returns CDR1 MNHEY and CDR2 SVGAGI. The CDR3 length is 14 residues. V shed 4 bases and J 10 bases; nucleotides not matched to a gene: 10. DNA for the CDR3: TGTGCCAGCAGTTCCGCCCGACTAGCTCGGGAGCAGTTCTTC. It encodes CASSSARLAREQFF.

In the case of this clone: The conserved final phenylalanine or tryptophan is absent from the CDR3, which likely points to a read error. No DNA is shown, since the ends of the CDR3 on it are uncertain; the CDR3 is the one TCRdb lists. The CDR3 here is CASSSRTVTDNLI. The chain is built from TRBV28 and TRBJ2-7; the table calls TRBD1, which could not be checked here. Germline assignment: CDR1 MDHEN and CDR2 SYDVKM. The CDR3 is 13 amino acids in total, end residues counted.

This sequence joins TRBV28 and TRBJ1-1, with 7 bases lining up with TRBD1. This CDR3 region has 15 residues. With V trimmed by 7 bases and J by 0 bases, 8 bases remained unmatched. Germline CDR1 reads MDHEN; CDR2 reads SYDVKM. The CDR3 region has the DNA TGTGCCAGCATAGGGGGCGACAAGCTGAACACTGAAGCTTTCTTT. Encoded protein: CASIGGDKLNTEAFF.